The clone carrying this TCR beta chain has a handful of counts. No antigen is known for it. This sample is drawn from a study of T-cell memory formation after mild COVID-19. Whole-study results and caveats: Whereas later expanders leaned CD4+, clones contracting day 15 to 85 showed a balanced CD4/CD8 makeup. Within pre-infection memory, some responding clones were found, suggesting cross-reactive memory joined. Clonal second-wave expansions that peaked on day 37 had unconfirmed SARS-CoV-2 specificity. CM and EM subsets held most contracting CD4+ clones; EMRA held CD8+ ones.

TCRdb recomputed calls from the 5' RACE reads with MiXCR, one row per CDR3 protein. Here the sample spans some 450,000 distinct CDR3 sequences, around 19% being singletons. Trimming left V 10 bases short and J 3 bases short, with 16 bases between. CDR1 and CDR2 (germline): MNHNY, SVGAGI (reference sequence). This CDR3 region has 13 residues. The TCR sequence derives from an adult woman who had mild COVID-19 (a few samples of this study predate the infection). Cell type and time point are not known. The chain has TRBV6-6 and TRBJ2-7, with D possibly being TRBD1 (6 bases). The specimen was PBMCs or a T cell subset sorted from them (not recorded which). CDR3 in DNA: TGTGCCACCCAGGGGCCTTCGGACTACGAGCAGTACTTC. Translating gives CATQGPSDYEQYF.